The rows below give T cell receptor beta chains drawn from one sample of a study of shared clonotypes between healthy human individuals. TCRdb's table, derived via immunoSEQ multiplex PCR, lists solely in-frame clones and lacks some. The sample contains roughly 600,000 clones, roughly 98% of which appear only once. The sequenced sample was naive CD8+ T cells sorted from blood. These receptors came from a man aged 25-45 years in good health. CDR3s include the opening cysteine and the closing phenylalanine or tryptophan. Fields, in order: J gene, D gene, V gene, clone size, CDR3 protein, CDR3 DNA. A D gene is named only where the DNA matches it firmly. Only some rows state a clone size, as once, few, many or a class for expanded clones.

>TRBJ2-1|TRBD1|TRBV5-1|NA
CASSLRTGAYNEQFF
TGCGCCAGCAGCTTACGGACAGGAGCCTACAATGAGCAGTTCTTC
>TRBJ2-7|TRBD2|TRBV11-2|NA
CASSFGLADSYEQYF
TGTGCCAGCAGCTTTGGACTAGCGGATTCCTACGAGCAGTACTTC
>TRBJ1-2|NA|TRBV28|NA
CASSLPGLYGYTF
TGTGCCAGCAGTTTGCCCGGCCTTTATGGCTACACCTTC
>TRBJ2-5|NA|TRBV7-9|NA
CASSFPGAPETQYF
TGTGCCAGCAGCTTTCCGGGAGCCCCCGAGACCCAGTACTTC
>TRBJ2-1|TRBD2|TRBV18|NA
CASSPRTSGRAPSYNEQFF
TGTGCCAGCTCACCAAGGACTAGCGGGAGGGCCCCCAGTTACAATGAGCAGTTCTTC
>TRBJ2-7|TRBD2|TRBV19|NA
CASSGHLSGRADEQYF
TGTGCCAGTAGTGGTCACCTTAGCGGGAGGGCCGACGAGCAGTACTTC
>TRBJ2-7|NA|TRBV7-9|NA
CASSLDPSYAYEQYF
TGTGCCAGCAGCCTCGACCCTAGCTACGCCTACGAGCAGTACTTC
>TRBJ2-7|NA|TRBV19|NA
CASSALQGVNEQYF
TGTGCCAGTAGTGCTCTACAGGGTGTGAACGAGCAGTACTTC
>TRBJ2-6|NA|TRBV7-2|NA
CASSPRESGANVLTF
TGTGCCAGCAGCCCCCGGGAATCTGGGGCCAACGTCCTGACTTTC
>TRBJ1-1|TRBD1|TRBV6-5|once
CASSFGQGNTEAFF
TGTGCCAGCAGCTTTGGACAGGGGAACACTGAAGCTTTCTTT
>TRBJ2-7|TRBD2|TRBV11-2|NA
CASSLDWDSGIEQYF
TGTGCCAGCAGCTTAGATTGGGATAGCGGGATCGAGCAGTACTTC
>TRBJ2-7|NA|TRBV2|once
CASSDPSSSAEQYF
TGTGCCAGCAGTGATCCTAGTTCGTCAGCCGAGCAGTACTTC
>TRBJ2-7|TRBD2|TRBV29-1|once
CSVAGLGIEQYF
TGCAGCGTTGCGGGACTAGGAATCGAGCAGTACTTC
>TRBJ2-2|NA|TRBV27|NA
CASTSAGMTGNTGELFF
TGTGCCAGCACTTCGGCCGGGATGACAGGGAACACCGGGGAGCTGTTTTTT
>TRBJ2-1|NA|TRBV5-1|NA
CASSLWDNEQFF
TGCGCCAGCAGCTTGTGGGACAATGAGCAGTTCTTC
>TRBJ1-2|NA|TRBV4-1|NA
CASSQSLRSGYTF
TGCGCCAGCAGCCAATCCTTAAGGAGTGGCTACACCTTC
>TRBJ2-2|NA|TRBV4-1|NA
CASSHRDFLRESGELFF
TGCGCCAGCAGCCACCGGGACTTCCTCCGTGAGAGCGGGGAGCTGTTTTTT
>TRBJ1-1|NA|TRBV7-9|NA
CASSFGGFFVGGTNTEAFF
TGTGCCAGCAGCTTTGGGGGATTTTTCGTTGGGGGTACGAACACTGAAGCTTTCTTT
>TRBJ2-3|TRBD2|TRBV11-3|NA
CASSLGGDTQYF
TGTGCCAGCAGCTTGGGGGGGGATACGCAGTATTTT
>TRBJ2-7|NA|TRBV9|NA
CASSVNRASESYEQYF
TGTGCCAGCAGCGTTAACAGGGCTAGCGAGTCCTACGAGCAGTACTTC